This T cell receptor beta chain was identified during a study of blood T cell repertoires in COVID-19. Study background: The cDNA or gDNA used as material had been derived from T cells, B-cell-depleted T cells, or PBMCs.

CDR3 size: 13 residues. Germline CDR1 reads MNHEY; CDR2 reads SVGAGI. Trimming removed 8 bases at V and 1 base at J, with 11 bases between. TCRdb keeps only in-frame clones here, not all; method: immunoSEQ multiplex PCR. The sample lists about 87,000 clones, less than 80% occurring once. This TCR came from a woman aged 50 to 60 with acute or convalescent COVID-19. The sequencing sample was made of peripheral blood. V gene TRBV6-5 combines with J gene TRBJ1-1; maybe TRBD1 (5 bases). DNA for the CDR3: TGTGCCAGCGGGGCAGGGTGGAACACTGAAGCTTTCTTT. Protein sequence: CASGAGWNTEAFF.